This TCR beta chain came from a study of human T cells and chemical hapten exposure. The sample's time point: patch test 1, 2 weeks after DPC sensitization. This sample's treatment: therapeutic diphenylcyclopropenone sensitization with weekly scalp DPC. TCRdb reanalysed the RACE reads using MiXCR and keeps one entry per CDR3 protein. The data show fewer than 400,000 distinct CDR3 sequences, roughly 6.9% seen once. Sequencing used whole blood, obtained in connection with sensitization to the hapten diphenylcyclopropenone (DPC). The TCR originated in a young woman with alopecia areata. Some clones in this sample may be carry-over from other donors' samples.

The CDR3 coding sequence is TGTGCCAGCAGCCTGGGACAGCCCGAAGCTTTCTTT. Amino acid sequence: CASSLGQPEAFF. The gene calls are TRBV7-9 and TRBJ1-1, with TRBD1 matching over 7 bases. This CDR3 has 12 amino acids. V dropped 5 bases and J dropped 8; count of bases not matched to a gene: 5. Germline CDR1 SEHNR, CDR2 FQNEAQ (reference sequence).